Listed here are 17 T cell receptor beta chains from one sample, sequenced in a study of CD8 T cells in ankylosing spondylitis. TCRdb fed the 5' RACE reads into MiXCR, producing one record per CDR3 protein. Found here are roughly 160,000 distinct CDR3 sequences, just over 9.5% of them singletons; the top ten hold approximately 15%. The specimen was blood, either unsorted or a sorted T cell fraction (not recorded which). Receptors originate from a female donor with ankylosing spondylitis or in good health (not recorded which).

The chain links TRBV4-3 to TRBJ2-5, with 7 nucleotides matching TRBD2. Per germline, CDR1 LGHNA and CDR2 YSLEER. V shed 0 bases and J 6 bases; nucleotides not matched to a gene: 7. CDR3 size: 15 residues. CDR3 sequence reads: CASSQDTRLAKTQYF. The CDR3, as DNA: TGCGCCAGCAGCCAAGATACCCGACTAGCAAAGACCCAGTACTTC.

The J gene is TRBJ2-1, the V gene TRBV28; 8 bases are shared with TRBD2. The ends lost 3 bases at V and 3 bases at J; junction bases unmatched: 7. This CDR3 comprises 16 residues. Germline V gives CDR1 MDHEN, CDR2 SYDVKM. CDR3 loop: CASSLGSGSYYNEQFF. CDR3 coding DNA: TGTGCCAGCAGTTTGGGGAGCGGGAGTTACTACAATGAGCAGTTCTTC.

In this sample, this clonotype turned up a few times. The rearrangement joins TRBV7-2 to TRBJ1-5; no definite D call. CDR1 is SGHTA and CDR2 is FQGNSA in the germline V gene. This CDR3 region has 13 residues. The germline V and J ends were trimmed by 1 base and 7 bases, with 8 bases remaining between them. CDR3 loop: CASSLVEEQPQHF. For the CDR3, the DNA is TGTGCCAGCAGCTTAGTGGAAGAACAGCCCCAGCATTTT.

This clonotype was detected only a few times. The chain is built from TRBV13 and TRBJ1-4; possible D gene TRBD1, 5 bases. V was pared by 3 bases and J by 10 bases, with 9 bases between. This CDR3 spans 12 amino acids. Germline V CDR1 and CDR2: PRHDT, FYEKMQ (reference sequence). The CDR3 protein is CASSFGAGKLFF. The CDR3 DNA reads as TGTGCCAGCAGCTTCGGGGCCGGAAAACTGTTTTTT. The variable domain in full, completed from reference TRBV13 and TRBJ1-4, reads AAGVIQSPRHLIKEKRETATLKCYPIPRHDTVYWYQQGPGQDPQFLISFYEKMQSDKGSIPDRFSAQQFSDYHSELNMSSLELGDSALYFCASSFGAGKLFFGSGTQLSVL.

This clonotype was detected many times. This sequence joins TRBV5-1 and TRBJ2-6; a possible D gene is TRBD1 (6 bases). The germline CDR1 and CDR2 sequences are SGHRS and YFSETQ. The CDR3 is made up of 17 amino acids. Trimming cost V 2 bases and J 0 bases, with 12 bases left between them. CDR3 sequence: CASSLDRPFSGANVLTF. The CDR3 DNA reads as TGCGCCAGCAGCTTAGACAGGCCTTTCTCTGGGGCCAACGTCCTGACTTTC.

V and J are TRBV5-1 and TRBJ2-7; D may be TRBD1 (8 bases). Germline V gives CDR1 SGHRS, CDR2 YFSETQ. V lost 0 bases to trimming and J lost 1 base, with 17 bases between them. The CDR3 loop spans 17 amino acids. CDR3 nucleotides: TGCGCCAGCAGCTTGGACAGGGGGGGGAGATTTTCCTACGAGCAGTACTTC. Translated, it gives CASSLDRGGRFSYEQYF.

The V call is TRBV6-5, the J call TRBJ2-5; the D gene is possibly TRBD2 (7 bases). Between the trimmed V and J ends, which lost 2 bases and 7 bases, there was a span of 17 bases. The germline CDR1 and CDR2 sequences are MNHEY and SVGAGI. The CDR3 is made up of 15 amino acids. The CDR3 protein is CASSYARGGVGTQYF. The CDR3 DNA reads TGTGCCAGCAGTTACGCCCGCGGGGGCGTGGGGACCCAGTACTTC.

V and J are TRBV7-9 and TRBJ2-1; the D is unclear. Trimming took 5 bases from V and 8 from J, leaving 10 bases between them. The CDR3 runs 12 residues. The germline V gene encodes CDR1 SEHNR and CDR2 FQNEAQ (reference sequence). The CDR3 is CASSLSADEQFF. In nucleotides, the CDR3 is TGTGCCAGCAGCCTCTCAGCCGATGAGCAGTTCTTC.

This clonotype came up many times. This sequence joins TRBV12-3 or TRBV12-4 and TRBJ2-1; unclear D gene. Between the trimmed V and J ends, which lost 2 bases and 7 bases, there was a span of 9 bases. CDR3 length equals 13 residues. CDR3 amino acids: CASSLWSANEQFF. CDR3 bases: TGTGCCAGCAGTTTATGGTCGGCTAATGAGCAGTTCTTC.

This clonotype occurred a few times. The J gene is TRBJ2-1, the V gene TRBV4-3, with 9 bases fitting TRBD2. Per germline, CDR1 LGHNA and CDR2 YSLEER. The CDR3 has 15 amino acids. The V segment lost 0 bases and the J segment 6 bases; nucleotides outside the gene matches: 3. DNA for the CDR3: TGCGCCAGCAGCCAAGAAGGCGGGAGGGTCAATGAGCAGTTCTTC. Its protein product is CASSQEGGRVNEQFF.

Written as DNA, the CDR3 is TGTGCCAGCAGCCCATGGACTAGCGCTAGTGGAACAGATACGCAGTATTTT. Its translation is CASSPWTSASGTDTQYF. The rearrangement uses TRBV7-8 and TRBJ2-3, with 9 bases fitting TRBD2. The CDR3 length is 17 residues. Germline trimming cut 5 bases from V and 3 bases from J; bases unmatched to any gene: 12. Looked up from germline, CDR1 is SGHVS and CDR2 is FQNEAQ.

This chain links TRBV6-2 or TRBV6-3 with TRBJ2-5; D might be TRBD2 (6 bases). V was trimmed by 2 bases and J by 3 bases, leaving 13 bases between them. Germline CDR1 MNHEY, CDR2 SVGEGT. The CDR3 runs 15 residues. For the CDR3, the DNA is TGTGCCAGCAGTTACGAGGCCGGGGGTGAAGAGACCCAGTACTTC. Amino acids: CASSYEAGGEETQYF.

The chain uses TRBV5-4 and TRBJ1-2, with D possibly being TRBD1 (5 bases). Per germline, CDR1 SGHNT and CDR2 YYREEE (reference sequence). The CDR3 length is 12 residues. V lost 4 bases, J lost 10 bases, and 14 bases lay in between. The CDR3 protein is CASSPGTGLYTF. The CDR3 region has the DNA TGTGCCAGCAGCCCGGGGACCGGACTCTACACCTTC.

The chain combines TRBV27 with TRBJ2-7; D tentatively reads TRBD1 or TRBD2 (5 bases each). The CDR3 sequence is 14 residues long. Germline CDR1 reads MNHEY; CDR2 reads SMNVEV (reference sequence). Trimming stripped 3 bases from V and 2 bases from J, with 11 bases between. The CDR3 here is CASSFGGLAYEQYF. The CDR3 DNA sequence: TGTGCCAGCAGTTTTGGGGGATTGGCCTACGAGCAGTACTTC.

This clonotype has at least ten counts. The CDR3 is CASSLGNTYEQYF. CDR3 in DNA: TGTGCCAGCAGCTTGGGGAATACCTACGAGCAGTACTTC. This chain connects TRBV13 to TRBJ2-7; the D is unclear. Germline V gene sequence: CDR1 PRHDT, CDR2 FYEKMQ (reference sequence). CDR3 length: 13 residues. Trimming removed 3 bases at V and 2 bases at J, with 8 bases between.

This clonotype turned up a few times. The chain carries TRBV7-9 and TRBJ1-2; possibly TRBD1 for D (5 bases). Germline assignment: CDR1 SEHNR and CDR2 FQNEAQ (reference sequence). The CDR3 is made up of 13 amino acids. V gave up 3 bases and J gave up 4 bases, with 9 bases separating them. The DNA for the CDR3 is TGTGCCAGCAGCTTCCGGGACGGCTATGGCTACACCTTC. It is translated as CASSFRDGYGYTF.

V usage is TRBV4-3 and J usage is TRBJ2-3, with 12 bases identical to TRBD2. The J segment lost 6 bases and the V segment lost 1 base, leaving 11 bases of the junction unmatched. This CDR3 has 18 residues. CDR1 and CDR2 from the germline V gene are LGHNA and YSLEER. The CDR3 DNA is TGCGCCAGCAGCCAAGGGCTAGCGGGAGGGCCATTACAGGATACGCAGTATTTT. Translated, it gives CASSQGLAGGPLQDTQYF.